This T cell receptor beta chain was captured in a study of neurological immune-mediated disorders. Notes on the study in general: Phylogenetic analysis grouped 18 of 34 multiple sclerosis patients' repertoires together, suggesting a possible repertoire signature.

Germline loops: CDR1 DFQATT, CDR2 SNEGSKA (reference sequence). CDR3 size: 14 residues. V shed 1 base and J shed 6 bases, with 10 bases lying between them. TCRdb analysed the 5' RACE reads with MiXCR anew, one entry per CDR3 protein. The sample includes around 70,000 distinct CDR3 sequences, less than 5.5% of them seen just once. This clonotype was found many times. Its cognate antigen is unknown. This sequence originates from a man aged 18-30 years with multiple sclerosis. The V and J genes are TRBV20-1 and TRBJ1-6; unclear D gene. Sequenced: PBMCs. The CDR3 here is CSARVEGGNSPLHF. The CDR3 DNA reads as TGCAGTGCTAGAGTGGAGGGTGGTAATTCACCCCTCCACTTT.